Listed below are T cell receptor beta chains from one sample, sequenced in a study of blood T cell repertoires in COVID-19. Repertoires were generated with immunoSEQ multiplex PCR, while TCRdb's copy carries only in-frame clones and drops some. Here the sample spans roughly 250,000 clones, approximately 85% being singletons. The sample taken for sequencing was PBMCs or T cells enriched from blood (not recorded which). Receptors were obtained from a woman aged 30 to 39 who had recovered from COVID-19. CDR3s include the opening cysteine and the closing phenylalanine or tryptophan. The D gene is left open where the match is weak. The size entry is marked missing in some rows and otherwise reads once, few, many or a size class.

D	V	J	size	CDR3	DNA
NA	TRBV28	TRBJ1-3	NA	CASSFFGGQRSGNTIYF	TGTGCCAGCAGTTTCTTTGGTGGGCAACGCTCTGGAAACACCATATATTTT
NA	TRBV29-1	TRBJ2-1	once	CSTRQSSYNEQFF	TGCAGCACGAGACAGAGCTCCTACAATGAGCAGTTCTTC
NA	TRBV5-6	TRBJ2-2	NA	CASGPYDRNTGELFF	TGTGCCAGCGGCCCTTACGACAGGAACACCGGGGAGCTGTTTTTT
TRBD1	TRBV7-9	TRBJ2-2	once	CASSRQGLSGELFF	TGTGCCAGCAGCCGACAGGGTTTGAGCGGGGAGCTGTTTTTT
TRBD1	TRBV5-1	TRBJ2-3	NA	CASRQGTDTQYF	TGCGCCAGCAGACAGGGGACAGATACGCAGTATTTT
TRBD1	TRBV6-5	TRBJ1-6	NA	CASSYSTGGVNSPLHF	TGTGCCAGCAGTTACTCGACAGGGGGTGTAAATTCACCCCTCCACTTT
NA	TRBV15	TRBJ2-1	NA	CATSKTGRDQSLGEQFF	TGTGCCACCAGCAAGACAGGCCGGGATCAAAGTCTGGGTGAGCAGTTCTTC
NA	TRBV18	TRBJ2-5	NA	CASSPQRGQETQYF	TGTGCCAGCTCACCCCAAAGGGGCCAAGAGACCCAGTACTTC
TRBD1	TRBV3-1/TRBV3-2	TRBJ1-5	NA	CASSQDRGLHQPQHF	TGTGCCAGCAGCCAAGACAGGGGGCTCCATCAGCCCCAGCATTTT
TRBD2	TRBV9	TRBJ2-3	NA	CASSANPGGTQYF	TGTGCCAGCAGCGCGAATCCGGGAGGTACGCAGTATTTT
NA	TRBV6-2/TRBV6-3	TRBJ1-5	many	CASSYSENQPQHF	TGTGCCAGCAGTTACTCTGAGAATCAGCCCCAGCATTTT
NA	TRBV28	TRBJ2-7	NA	CASSFYGRGSYEQYF	TGTGCCAGCAGTTTTTATGGGAGGGGGTCCTACGAGCAGTACTTC
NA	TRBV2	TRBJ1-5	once	CASSGGLGVQPQHF	TGTGCCAGCAGTGGGGGATTAGGGGTTCAGCCCCAGCATTTT
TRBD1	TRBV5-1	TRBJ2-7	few	CASSGTGAHEQYF	TGCGCCAGCAGTGGTACAGGGGCCCACGAGCAGTACTTC
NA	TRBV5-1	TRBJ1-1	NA	CASSLVWGREAFF	TGCGCCAGCAGCTTGGTTTGGGGGCGGGAAGCTTTCTTT
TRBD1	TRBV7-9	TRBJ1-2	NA	CASSGGLGGQAVGGYTF	TGTGCCAGCAGCGGAGGACTTGGAGGACAGGCCGTAGGAGGCTACACCTTC
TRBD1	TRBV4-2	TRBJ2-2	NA	CASSQGDRDTGELFF	TGTGCCAGCAGCCAAGGGGACAGAGACACCGGGGAGCTGTTTTTT
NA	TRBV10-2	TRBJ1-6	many	CATLGGDVRNSPLHF	TGCGCCACCCTAGGCGGGGATGTAAGGAATTCACCCCTCCACTTT
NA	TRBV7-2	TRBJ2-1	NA	CASSLGVGLIGDEQFF	TGTGCCAGCAGCTTAGGAGTGGGCCTCATCGGCGATGAGCAGTTCTTC
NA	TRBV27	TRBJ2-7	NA	CASSYGGWDEQYF	TGTGCCAGCAGTTACGGGGGATGGGACGAGCAGTACTTC
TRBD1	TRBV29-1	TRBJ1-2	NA	CSVQELDNQGAGYTF	TGCAGCGTCCAGGAACTAGACAACCAGGGGGCTGGCTACACCTTC
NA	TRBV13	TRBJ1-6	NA	CASSLGGVLGSPLHF	TGTGCCAGCAGCTTGGGAGGGGTTTTAGGATCACCCCTCCACTTT
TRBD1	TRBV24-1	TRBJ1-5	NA	CATSQTGPGNQPQHF	TGTGCCACCAGTCAGACAGGGCCTGGCAATCAGCCCCAGCATTTT
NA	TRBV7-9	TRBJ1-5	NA	CASSLALGVHGNQPQHF	TGTGCCAGCAGCTTAGCGCTCGGGGTTCACGGCAATCAGCCCCAGCATTTT
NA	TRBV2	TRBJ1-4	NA	CASSEQGTTNEKLFF	TGTGCCAGCAGTGAACAGGGTACAACTAATGAAAAACTGTTTTTT
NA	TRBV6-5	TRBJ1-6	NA	CASNLDNSYNSPLHF	TGTGCCAGCAACCTGGACAACTCCTATAATTCACCCCTCCACTTT
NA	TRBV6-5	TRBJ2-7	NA	CASSYAGSSYEQYF	TGTGCCAGCAGTTACGCCGGGAGCTCCTACGAGCAGTACTTC
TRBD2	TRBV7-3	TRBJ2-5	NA	CASSLTWLAGETQYF	TGTGCCAGCAGCTTAACGTGGCTAGCGGGAGAGACCCAGTACTTC
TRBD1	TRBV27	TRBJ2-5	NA	CASRPGQEETQYF	TGTGCCAGCAGACCCGGACAGGAAGAGACCCAGTACTTC
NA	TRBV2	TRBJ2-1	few	CASTFGLNNEQFF	TGTGCCAGTACATTTGGGCTTAACAATGAGCAGTTCTTC
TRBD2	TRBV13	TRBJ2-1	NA	CASSRITSGEGHNEQFF	TGTGCCAGCAGCCGTATTACTAGTGGGGAGGGCCACAATGAGCAGTTCTTC
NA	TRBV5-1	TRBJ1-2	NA	CASSNDGGYTF	TGCGCCAGCAGCAATGACGGGGGCTACACCTTC
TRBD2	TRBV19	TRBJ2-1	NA	CASSIDPPGVAGGPYNEQFF	TGTGCCAGTAGTATAGATCCTCCCGGGGTAGCGGGAGGACCTTACAATGAGCAGTTCTTC
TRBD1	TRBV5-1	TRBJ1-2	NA	CASSLTQGVFYGYTF	TGCGCCAGCAGCTTGACCCAGGGGGTTTTCTATGGCTACACCTTC
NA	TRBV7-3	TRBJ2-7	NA	CASSLTGQREQYF	TGTGCCAGCAGCTTAACTGGTCAGCGCGAGCAGTACTTC
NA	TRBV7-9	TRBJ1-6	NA	CASSLTISSTRAYNSPLHF	TGTGCCAGCAGCCTAACAATAAGTAGCACGAGGGCATATAATTCACCCCTCCACTTT
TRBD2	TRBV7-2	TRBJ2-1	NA	CASILLAGGPYSYNEQFF	TGTGCCAGCATCCTACTAGCGGGGGGGCCCTACTCCTACAATGAGCAGTTCTTC
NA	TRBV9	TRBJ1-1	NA	CASEGRHGNTEAFF	TGTGCCAGCGAAGGCCGACACGGGAACACTGAAGCTTTCTTT
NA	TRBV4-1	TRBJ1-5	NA	CASSHSTPNQPQHF	TGCGCCAGCAGCCACTCGACTCCTAATCAGCCCCAGCATTTT
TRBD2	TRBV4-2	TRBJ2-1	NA	CASSPRLAGYEQFF	TGTGCCAGCAGCCCCCGACTAGCGGGCTATGAGCAGTTCTTC
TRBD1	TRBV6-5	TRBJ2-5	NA	CASSYFCLDRATQYF	TGTGCCAGCAGTTACTTTTGTTTAGACAGGGCGACCCAGTACTTC
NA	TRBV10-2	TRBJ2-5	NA	CASTGHRGGETQYF	TGCGCCAGCACCGGGCACCGTGGAGGGGAGACCCAGTACTTC
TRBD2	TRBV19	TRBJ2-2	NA	CASSILLAGNTGELFF	TGTGCCAGTAGTATACTACTAGCGGGGAACACCGGGGAGCTGTTTTTT
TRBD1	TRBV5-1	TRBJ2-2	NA	CASSLGRGLRDTGELFF	TGCGCCAGCAGCTTGGGCAGGGGGCTGAGGGACACCGGGGAGCTGTTTTTT
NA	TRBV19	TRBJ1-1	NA	CASSKTQNTEAFF	TGTGCCAGTAGTAAGACACAAAACACTGAAGCTTTCTTT
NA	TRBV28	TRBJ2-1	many	CASRHTNEQFF	TGTGCCAGCAGACATACCAATGAGCAGTTCTTC
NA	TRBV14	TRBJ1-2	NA	CASSHGNNYGYTF	TGTGCCAGCAGCCACGGGAACAACTATGGCTACACCTTC
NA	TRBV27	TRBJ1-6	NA	CASTWGVGANSPLHF	TGTGCCAGCACCTGGGGGGTAGGGGCTAATTCACCCCTCCACTTT
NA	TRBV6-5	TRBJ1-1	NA	CASGKDRLNTEAFF	TGTGCCAGCGGTAAGGACAGACTGAACACTGAAGCTTTCTTT
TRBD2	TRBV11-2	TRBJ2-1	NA	CASSFSGLAGGEQFF	TGTGCCAGCAGCTTTTCGGGACTAGCGGGAGGTGAGCAGTTCTTC
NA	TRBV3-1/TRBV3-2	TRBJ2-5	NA	CASSQVKETQYF	TGTGCCAGCAGCCAAGTTAAAGAGACCCAGTACTTC
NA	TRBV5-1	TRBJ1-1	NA	CASRLDRGNTEAFF	TGCGCCAGCAGGTTGGACCGAGGGAACACTGAAGCTTTCTTT
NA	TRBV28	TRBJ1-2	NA	CASSYHPYRDGYTF	TGTGCCAGCAGTTATCACCCTTACAGGGACGGCTACACCTTC
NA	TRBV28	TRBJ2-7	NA	CASSLSGGRLLYEQYF	TGTGCCAGCAGTTTATCCGGGGGGCGCCTCCTCTACGAGCAGTACTTC
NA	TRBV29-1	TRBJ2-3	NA	CSPLKLADTQYF	TGCAGCCCGCTAAAGTTAGCGGATACGCAGTATTTT
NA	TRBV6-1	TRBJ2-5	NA	CASSDLKDRKETQYF	TGTGCCAGCAGTGATTTGAAGGACAGAAAAGAGACCCAGTACTTC
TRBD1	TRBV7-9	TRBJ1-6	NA	CASSRPDRDNSPLHF	TGTGCCAGCAGCCGTCCGGACAGGGATAATTCACCCCTCCACTTT